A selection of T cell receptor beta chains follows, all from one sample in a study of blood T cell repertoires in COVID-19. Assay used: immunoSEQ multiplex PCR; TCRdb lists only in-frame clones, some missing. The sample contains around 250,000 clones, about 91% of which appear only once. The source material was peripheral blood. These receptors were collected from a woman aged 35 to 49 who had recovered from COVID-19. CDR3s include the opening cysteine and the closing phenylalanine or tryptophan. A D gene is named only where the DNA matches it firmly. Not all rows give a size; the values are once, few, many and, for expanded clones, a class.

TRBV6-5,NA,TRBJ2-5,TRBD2,CASSYLGLAGKETQYF,TGTGCCAGCAGTTATCTAGGACTAGCGGGAAAAGAGACCCAGTACTTC
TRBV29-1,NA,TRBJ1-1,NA,CSVEDRGNTEAFF,TGCAGCGTTGAAGACAGAGGGAACACTGAAGCTTTCTTT
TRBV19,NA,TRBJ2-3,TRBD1,CASSIASGGRTDTQYF,TGTGCCAGTAGTATAGCATCAGGGGGCCGCACAGATACGCAGTATTTT
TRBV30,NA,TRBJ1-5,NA,CAWSVRGGGQPQHF,TGTGCCTGGAGTGTCCGTGGGGGAGGACAGCCCCAGCATTTT
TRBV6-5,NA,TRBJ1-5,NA,CASSIQGSYQPQHF,TGTGCCAGCAGTATCCAGGGCAGTTATCAGCCCCAGCATTTT
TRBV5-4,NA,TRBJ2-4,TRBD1,CASSGRTGGTNIQYF,TGTGCCAGCAGCGGCCGGACAGGGGGAACAAACATTCAGTACTTC
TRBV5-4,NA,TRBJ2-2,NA,CASSLEWPNGELFF,TGTGCCAGCAGCTTGGAGTGGCCAAACGGGGAGCTGTTTTTT
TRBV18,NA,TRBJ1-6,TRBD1,CASSLTGERGSPLHF,TGTGCCAGCTCACTCACAGGGGAGAGGGGTTCACCCCTCCACTTT
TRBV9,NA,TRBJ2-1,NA,CASSPRRAGSYNEQFF,TGTGCCAGCAGCCCAAGGAGGGCTGGCTCCTACAATGAGCAGTTCTTC
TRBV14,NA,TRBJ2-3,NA,CASSQRSTDTQYF,TGTGCCAGCAGCCAGAGGAGCACAGATACGCAGTATTTT
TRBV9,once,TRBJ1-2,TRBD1,CASMEAPTGKGNYGYTF,TGTGCCAGCATGGAGGCCCCGACAGGGAAGGGGAACTATGGCTACACCTTC
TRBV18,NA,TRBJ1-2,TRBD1,CASSLTRDRGLEGYTF,TGTGCCAGCTCACTAACCCGGGACAGGGGGCTGGAGGGCTACACCTTC
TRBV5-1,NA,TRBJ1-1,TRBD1,CASSPLGTGIMNTEAFF,TGCGCCAGCAGCCCTTTGGGGACAGGAATAATGAACACTGAAGCTTTCTTT
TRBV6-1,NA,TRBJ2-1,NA,CASSESPGSNEQFF,TGTGCCAGCAGTGAATCGCCGGGAAGCAATGAGCAGTTCTTC
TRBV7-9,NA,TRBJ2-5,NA,CASTSGPYQETQYF,TGTGCCAGCACGAGCGGCCCGTACCAAGAGACCCAGTACTTC
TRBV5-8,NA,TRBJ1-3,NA,CASSRPPDYSGNTIYF,TGTGCCAGCAGCCGGCCCCCTGACTACTCTGGAAACACCATATATTTT
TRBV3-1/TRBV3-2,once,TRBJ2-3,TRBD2,CASTVSGTSTDTQYF,TGTGCCAGCACGGTGAGCGGGACTAGCACAGATACGCAGTATTTT
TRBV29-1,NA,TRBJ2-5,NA,CSAAPSETQYF,TGCAGCGCCGCGCCGTCGGAGACCCAGTACTTC
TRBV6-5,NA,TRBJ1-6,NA,CASRRKGGTNSPLHF,TGTGCCAGCAGAAGAAAGGGAGGGACTAATTCACCCCTCCACTTT
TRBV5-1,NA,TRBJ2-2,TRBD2,CASSSGLAGVRVTGELFF,TGCGCCAGCAGCTCCGGACTAGCGGGGGTTAGGGTCACCGGGGAGCTGTTTTTT
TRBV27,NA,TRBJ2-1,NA,CASSSPSRSNEQFF,TGTGCCAGCAGTTCCCCCAGTCGCTCTAATGAGCAGTTCTTC
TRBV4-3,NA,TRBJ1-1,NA,CASSRGRRGTEAFF,TGCGCCAGCAGCCGAGGACGGAGAGGGACTGAAGCTTTCTTT
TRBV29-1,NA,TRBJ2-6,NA,CSVDGGPGANVLTF,TGCAGCGTTGATGGAGGGCCTGGGGCCAACGTCCTGACTTTC
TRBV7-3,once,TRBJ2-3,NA,CASSLGFNTDTQYF,TGTGCCAGCAGCCTAGGCTTCAACACAGATACGCAGTATTTT
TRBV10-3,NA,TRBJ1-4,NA,CAISERGEEKLFF,TGTGCCATCAGTGAAAGGGGTGAGGAAAAACTGTTTTTT
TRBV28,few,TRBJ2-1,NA,CASSSGTSNNEQFF,TGTGCCAGCAGTTCAGGGACATCGAACAATGAGCAGTTCTTC
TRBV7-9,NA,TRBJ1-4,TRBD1,CASSSGTGRTNEKLFF,TGTGCCAGCAGCTCCGGGACAGGGAGGACTAATGAAAAACTGTTTTTT
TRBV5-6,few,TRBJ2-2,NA,CASSLLGPGTGELFF,TGTGCCAGCAGCTTGTTAGGGCCGGGAACCGGGGAGCTGTTTTTT
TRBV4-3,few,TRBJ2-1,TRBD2,CASSRESAGGSYNEQFF,TGCGCCAGCAGCCGAGAATCAGCGGGAGGCTCCTACAATGAGCAGTTCTTC
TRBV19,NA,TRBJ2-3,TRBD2,CASSMRLAEGDTQYF,TGTGCCAGTAGTATGCGGCTAGCGGAGGGGGATACGCAGTATTTT
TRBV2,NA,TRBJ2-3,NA,CATGEGTDTQYF,TGTGCCACCGGGGAGGGCACAGATACGCAGTATTTT
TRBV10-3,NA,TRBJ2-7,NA,CAIRDYTRDSLSYEQYF,TGTGCCATCAGGGACTATACCCGGGACAGCCTTTCCTACGAGCAGTACTTC
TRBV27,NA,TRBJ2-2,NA,CASSFRAGELFF,TGTGCCAGCAGTTTCCGGGCCGGGGAGCTGTTTTTT
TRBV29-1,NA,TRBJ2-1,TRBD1,CSVRQGTHEQFF,TGCAGCGTTCGACAGGGTACCCATGAGCAGTTCTTC
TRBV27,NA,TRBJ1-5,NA,CASSFGGEQPQHF,TGTGCCAGCAGTTTTGGGGGGGAACAGCCCCAGCATTTT
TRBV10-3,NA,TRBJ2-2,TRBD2,CAISSGIFWSEGELFF,TGTGCCATCAGTAGCGGGATATTCTGGAGTGAGGGGGAGCTGTTTTTT
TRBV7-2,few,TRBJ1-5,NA,CASSHGGVYSNQPQHF,TGTGCCAGCAGCCATGGGGGGGTATATAGCAATCAGCCCCAGCATTTT
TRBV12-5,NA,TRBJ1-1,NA,CASGPGLVNTEAFF,TGTGCTAGTGGTCCGGGGTTGGTGAACACTGAAGCTTTCTTT
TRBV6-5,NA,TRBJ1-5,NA,CASSHGEVQPQHF,TGTGCCAGCAGTCACGGGGAAGTACAGCCCCAGCATTTT
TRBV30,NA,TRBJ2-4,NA,CASSTGSKNIQYF,TGTGCCTCAAGCACAGGGTCCAAAAACATTCAGTACTTC
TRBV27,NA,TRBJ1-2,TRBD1,CASSPGTGNYGYTF,TGTGCCAGCAGTCCCGGGACAGGGAACTATGGCTACACCTTC
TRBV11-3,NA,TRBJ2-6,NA,CASSLQGSGANVLTF,TGTGCCAGCAGCTTACAGGGCTCTGGGGCCAACGTCCTGACTTTC
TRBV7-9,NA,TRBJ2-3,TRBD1,CASSLGTGFTDTQYF,TGTGCCAGCAGCTTAGGGACAGGTTTTACAGATACGCAGTATTTT
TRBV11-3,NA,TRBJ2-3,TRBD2,CASSLVGLAGSTDTQYF,TGTGCCAGCAGCTTAGTAGGCCTAGCGGGTAGCACAGATACGCAGTATTTT
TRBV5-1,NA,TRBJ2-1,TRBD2,CASRQTSYEQFF,TGCGCCAGCAGGCAGACTAGCTATGAGCAGTTCTTC
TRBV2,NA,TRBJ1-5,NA,CASRPGHSNQPQHF,TGTGCCAGCAGACCCGGACATAGCAATCAGCCCCAGCATTTT
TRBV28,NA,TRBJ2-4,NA,CASSYRVGNIQYF,TGTGCCAGCAGTTACAGGGTCGGGAACATTCAGTACTTC
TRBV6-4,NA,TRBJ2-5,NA,CASSETAGAAVETQYF,TGTGCCAGCAGTGAGACCGCGGGGGCCGCGGTGGAGACCCAGTACTTC
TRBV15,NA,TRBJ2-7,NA,CATSRDPARQLSYEQYF,TGTGCCACCAGCAGAGATCCAGCTAGGCAGCTCTCCTACGAGCAGTACTTC
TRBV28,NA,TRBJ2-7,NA,CASSPKRFRKGRYEQYF,TGTGCCAGCAGCCCAAAGCGATTCCGTAAGGGGCGATACGAGCAGTACTTC
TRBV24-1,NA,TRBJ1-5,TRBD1,CATAEGAGQPQHF,TGTGCCACCGCGGAGGGGGCGGGTCAGCCCCAGCATTTT
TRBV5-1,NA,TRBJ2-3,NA,CASSWKGADTQYF,TGCGCCAGCAGCTGGAAGGGGGCAGATACGCAGTATTTT
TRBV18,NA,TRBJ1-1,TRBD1,CASSPRDRMNTEAFF,TGTGCCAGCTCACCAAGGGACAGGATGAACACTGAAGCTTTCTTT